This T cell receptor beta chain originates from a study of control samples from healthy donors and cancer patients. Profiled with immunoSEQ multiplex PCR; TCRdb holds only in-frame clones, not every one. The sample lists roughly 450,000 clones, around nine tenths occurring once. The trim removed 0 bases at V and 3 bases at J, leaving 8 bases unmatched. This CDR3 comprises 17 residues. Germline V CDR1 and CDR2: LNHDA, SQIVND (reference sequence). The sequenced material came from PBMCs. The sequence was obtained from a man aged 35-49 years with head and neck cancer. The chain recombines TRBV19 with TRBJ1-5; 7 nucleotides match TRBD1. For the CDR3, the DNA is TGTGCCAGTAGTATAGATCAGGGTCAGGGGGACAATCAGCCCCAGCATTTT. Its translation is CASSIDQGQGDNQPQHF.